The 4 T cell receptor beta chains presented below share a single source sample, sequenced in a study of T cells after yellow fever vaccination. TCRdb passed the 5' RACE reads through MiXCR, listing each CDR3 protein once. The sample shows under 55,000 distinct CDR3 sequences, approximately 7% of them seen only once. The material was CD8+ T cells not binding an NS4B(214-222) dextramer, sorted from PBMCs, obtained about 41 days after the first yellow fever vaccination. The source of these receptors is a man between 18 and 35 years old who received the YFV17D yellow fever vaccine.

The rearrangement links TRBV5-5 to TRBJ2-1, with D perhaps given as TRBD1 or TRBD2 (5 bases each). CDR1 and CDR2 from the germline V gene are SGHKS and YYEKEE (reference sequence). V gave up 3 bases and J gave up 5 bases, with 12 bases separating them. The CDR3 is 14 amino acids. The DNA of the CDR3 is TGTGCCAGCAGCTGGGTCTCGGGACACAATGAGCAGTTCTTC. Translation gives CASSWVSGHNEQFF.

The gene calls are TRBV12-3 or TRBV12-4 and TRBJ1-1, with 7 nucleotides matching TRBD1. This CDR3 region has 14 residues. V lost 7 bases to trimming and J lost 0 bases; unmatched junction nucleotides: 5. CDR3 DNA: TGTGCCAGCACCCGACAGGGATTGAACACTGAAGCTTTCTTT. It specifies CASTRQGLNTEAFF.

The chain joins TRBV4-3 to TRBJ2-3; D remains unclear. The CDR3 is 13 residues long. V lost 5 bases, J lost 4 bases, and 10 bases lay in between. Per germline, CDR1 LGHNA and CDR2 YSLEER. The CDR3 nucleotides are TGCGCCAGCAGCGTTGGTGGCCCAGATACGCAGTATTTT. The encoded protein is CASSVGGPDTQYF.

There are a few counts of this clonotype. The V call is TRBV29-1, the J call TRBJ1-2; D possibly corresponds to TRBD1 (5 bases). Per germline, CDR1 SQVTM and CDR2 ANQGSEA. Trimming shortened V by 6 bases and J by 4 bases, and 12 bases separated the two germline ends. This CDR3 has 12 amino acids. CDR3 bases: TGCAGCGTCGGGCAGGGACTCTATGGCTACACCTTC. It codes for CSVGQGLYGYTF.